A single sample gave rise to the 10 T cell receptor beta chains below, sequenced in a study of post-analysis software for immune sequencing data. Each TCR beta cDNA library carried unique molecular identifiers. MiXCR was run by TCRdb on the PCR reads, yielding one entry per CDR3 protein. The sample lists 400,000 to 500,000 distinct CDR3 sequences; roughly 40% were seen once. Study-wide points: Elevated frequency relative to controls characterized roughly five TRBV segments in patients, TRBV5-6, TRBV5-1 and TRBV20-1 among them.

These receptors' antigens are unknown. The sequencing sample was made of blood. The origin of the receptors is a girl aged 2 to 10 with multiple sclerosis.

This clonotype was seen only a few times. The chain carries TRBV20-1 and TRBJ2-3, with no clear D. Germline assignment: CDR1 DFQATT and CDR2 SNEGSKA (reference sequence). The CDR3 has 16 residues. Trimming left V 0 bases short and J 2 bases short, with 15 bases between. CDR3 bases: TGCAGTGCTAGAGAGGATTTTGGCATTTTCACAGATACGCAGTATTTT. It yields the protein CSAREDFGIFTDTQYF.

The V call is TRBV28, the J call TRBJ1-2; D unresolved. V lost 2 bases and J lost 4, with 14 bases in between. This CDR3 spans 15 amino acids. Germline CDR1 and CDR2: MDHEN and SYDVKM. The CDR3 DNA reads TGTGCCAGCAGTTTAGCCCTTTTTGCTAGCTATGGCTACACCTTC. Its protein is CASSLALFASYGYTF.

The rearrangement uses TRBV5-1 and TRBJ1-2; D is undetermined. The germline V gene has CDR1 SGHRS and CDR2 YFSETQ. This CDR3 contains 12 residues. V gave up 3 bases and J gave up 3 bases, with 6 bases separating them. The CDR3: CASSSDYYGYTF. The CDR3 DNA reads as TGCGCCAGCAGCTCCGACTACTATGGCTACACCTTC.

J is TRBJ2-1 and V is TRBV29-1; D unresolved. This CDR3 comprises 13 residues. Germline V CDR1 and CDR2: SQVTM, ANQGSEA. The germline V and J ends were trimmed by 1 base and 7 bases, with 11 bases remaining between them. Here the CDR3 reads CSVEGPVGNEQFF. The DNA for the CDR3 is TGCAGCGTTGAAGGCCCGGTGGGAAATGAGCAGTTCTTC.

CDR3 in amino acids: CSARDRARVGEQFF. CDR3 in DNA: TGCAGTGCTAGAGATAGGGCCAGGGTCGGTGAGCAGTTCTTC. This chain joins TRBV20-1 and TRBJ2-1; D perhaps matches TRBD1 (5 bases). CDR1 DFQATT and CDR2 SNEGSKA come from the germline V gene (reference sequence). V lost 0 bases and J lost 9, with 15 bases in between. CDR3 length: 14 amino acids.

This clonotype was recorded only once. V gene TRBV29-1 combines with J gene TRBJ1-2, with TRBD1 as a possible D gene (6 bases). Trimming shortened V by 2 bases and J by 8 bases, and 12 bases separated the two germline ends. This CDR3 spans 12 amino acids. Germline V CDR1 and CDR2: SQVTM, ANQGSEA. In nucleotides, the CDR3 is TGCAGCGTTGAACCGGGGGCGAACGGCTACACCTTC. It is translated as CSVEPGANGYTF.

The J gene is TRBJ2-1, the V gene TRBV5-1, with 15 bases fitting TRBD2. The CDR3 consists of 15 residues. V was pared by 4 bases and J by 15 bases, with 11 bases of the junction left unmatched. Germline V gene data show CDR1 as SGHRS and CDR2 as YFSETQ. The CDR3 spells CASSPGLAGGEVRFF. As DNA, the CDR3 is TGCGCCAGCAGCCCCGGACTAGCGGGAGGGGAAGTAAGGTTCTTC.

CDR3 bases: TGTGCCAGCAGACCAAAAGGGGGTCTGGACTCTGGGGCCAACGTCCTGACTTTC. It is translated as CASRPKGGLDSGANVLTF. The gene calls are TRBV12-3 or TRBV12-4 and TRBJ2-6; D perhaps matches TRBD1 (6 bases). The CDR3 covers 18 residues. Trimming left V 6 bases short and J 0 bases short, with 18 bases between.

To note about this clonotype: The junction departs from the called germline gene at one end, perhaps through a read error. This chain links TRBV7-3 with TRBJ2-6; no clear D gene. CDR1 and CDR2 (germline): SGHTA, FQGTGA. The CDR3 runs to 13 residues. CDR3 sequence (DNA): TGTGCCAGCGGCTTACATGGGGCCAACGTCCTGACTTTC. Residues: CASGLHGANVLTF. Filled out from reference TRBV7-3 and TRBJ2-6, the complete variable domain reads GAGVSQTPSNKVTEKGKYVELRCDPISGHTALYWYRQSLGQGPEFLIYFQGTGAADDSGLPNDRFFAVRPEGSVSTLKIQRTERGDSAVYLCASGLHGANVLTFGAGSRLTVL.

V is TRBV28 and J is TRBJ2-7; D possibly corresponds to TRBD1 (7 bases). The CDR3 sequence is 17 residues long. The ends were cut back, 6 bases at V and 4 bases at J, with 25 bases in the middle. CDR1 and CDR2 from the germline V gene are MDHEN and SYDVKM. The CDR3 DNA reads TGTGCCAGCAGGGGAGGATGGGGACAGCTACGAAATTACGAGCAGTACTTC. Protein: CASRGGWGQLRNYEQYF.